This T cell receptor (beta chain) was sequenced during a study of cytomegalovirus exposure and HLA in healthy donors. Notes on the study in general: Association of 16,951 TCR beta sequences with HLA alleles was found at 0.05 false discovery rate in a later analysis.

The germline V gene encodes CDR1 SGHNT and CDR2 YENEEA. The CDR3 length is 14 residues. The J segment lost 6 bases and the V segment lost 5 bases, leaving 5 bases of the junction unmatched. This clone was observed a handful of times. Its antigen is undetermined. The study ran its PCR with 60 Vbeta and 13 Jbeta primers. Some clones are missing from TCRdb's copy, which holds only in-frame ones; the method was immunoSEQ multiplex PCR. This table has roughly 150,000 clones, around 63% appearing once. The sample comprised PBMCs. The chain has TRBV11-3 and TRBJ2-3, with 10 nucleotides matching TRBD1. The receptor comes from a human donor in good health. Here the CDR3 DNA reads TGTGCCAGCAGCGCCCGGACAGGGGGGGATACGCAGTATTTT. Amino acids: CASSARTGGDTQYF. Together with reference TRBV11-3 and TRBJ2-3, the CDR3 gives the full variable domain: EAGVVQSPRYKIIEKKQPVAFWCNPISGHNTLYWYLQNLGQGPELLIRYENEEAVDDSQLPKDRFSAERLKGVDSTLKIQPAELGDSAVYLCASSARTGGDTQYFGPGTRLTVL.